The rows below give T cell receptor beta chains drawn from one sample of a study of Ad26.COV2.S vaccination and SARS-CoV-2 variants. Generated by immunoSEQ multiplex PCR, the TCRdb table keeps only in-frame clones and is missing some. In the table there are more than 300,000 clones, approximately 90% of which are singletons. The sequences come from peripheral blood, collected in a trial of Ad26.COV2.S vaccine versus placebo. The receptors were sampled from a person between 18 and 59 years old who received the Ad26.COV2.S COVID-19 vaccine or a placebo. CDR3s leave out the opening cysteine and the closing phenylalanine or tryptophan. A D gene is named only where the DNA matches it firmly.

d_gene	v_gene	j_gene	len	CDR3aa
NA	TRBV30	TRBJ2-2	12	AWSWGANTGELF
NA	TRBV6-6	TRBJ2-7	12	ASSYAGDTYEQY
NA	TRBV11-1	TRBJ2-7	11	ASSLRWDYEQY
NA	TRBV11-1	TRBJ2-3	12	ASSPGSATDTQY
NA	TRBV3-1/TRBV3-2	TRBJ1-2	14	ASSQGSSGAHQGYT
TRBD2	TRBV12-3/TRBV12-4	TRBJ2-7	11	ASSSGRRYEQY
NA	TRBV28	TRBJ2-3	10	ALGGNADTQY
NA	TRBV6-6	TRBJ1-6	13	ASSYRGGENSPLH
NA	TRBV10-2	TRBJ1-1	11	ASSYGPNTEAF
TRBD2	TRBV27	TRBJ2-1	13	ASRQGWTSRNEQF
NA	TRBV6-4	TRBJ2-3	11	ASSDEGADTQY
NA	TRBV6-5	TRBJ1-1	13	ASAPWRPGGTEAF
TRBD1	TRBV3-1/TRBV3-2	TRBJ2-5	12	ASSPGTARGTQY
NA	TRBV28	TRBJ1-6	14	ASSLIGTPDNSPLH
NA	TRBV27	TRBJ2-3	12	ASSFPGNTDTQY
NA	TRBV4-2	TRBJ1-1	13	ASSQEARANTEAF
NA	TRBV21-1	TRBJ2-7	13	ASSPGEGHHYEQY
TRBD2	TRBV27	TRBJ2-7	11	ASSSGRVYEQY
NA	TRBV11-2	TRBJ1-1	12	ASSRIFGNTEAF
NA	TRBV5-1	TRBJ2-2	14	ASSPVADANTGELF
TRBD2	TRBV30	TRBJ2-2	12	AWRLAGGTGELF
TRBD1	TRBV12-5	TRBJ2-7	14	ASGLALDRQNYEQY
TRBD1	TRBV28	TRBJ2-2	12	ASSYRQGAGELF
NA	TRBV4-1	TRBJ2-1	13	ASSQVQGFGNEQF
NA	TRBV15	TRBJ2-7	13	ATSRSTGTIYEQY
TRBD1	TRBV13	TRBJ2-7	11	ASSRTGLYEQY
NA	TRBV7-2	TRBJ1-5	15	ASSLGVGGGSNQPQH
TRBD1	TRBV2	TRBJ2-6	17	ASSELAGGPSSGANVLT
TRBD1	TRBV27	TRBJ1-6	12	ASSYRQGASPLH
NA	TRBV28	TRBJ2-7	14	ASSFLPGYAPTEQY
NA	TRBV6-5	TRBJ1-2	12	ASSYSRTHYGYT
NA	TRBV6-2/TRBV6-3	TRBJ2-1	16	ASSYWRRSSTGINEQF
NA	TRBV4-3	TRBJ1-1	13	ASSHALESLAEAF
NA	TRBV18	TRBJ2-5	14	ASSPNGGRGQETQY
TRBD1	TRBV11-2	TRBJ2-5	14	ASSFPGQGAVKTQY
NA	TRBV5-1	TRBJ2-5	14	ASSLFDPRVPETQY
TRBD2	TRBV4-2	TRBJ2-2	12	ASSPGLLTGELF
TRBD1	TRBV5-1	TRBJ1-2	10	ASSTGDKGYT
NA	TRBV7-6	TRBJ1-4	10	ASSLDNEKLF
NA	TRBV5-1	TRBJ2-5	13	ASSLGGQGQETQY
NA	TRBV7-9	TRBJ1-4	13	ASSLVGGNLQKLF
NA	TRBV28	TRBJ1-2	12	ASSLLRGVYGYT
NA	TRBV3-1/TRBV3-2	TRBJ2-7	11	ASSQERGYEQY
NA	TRBV5-1	TRBJ1-1	11	ASRQGLNTEAF
NA	TRBV6-1	TRBJ1-1	15	ASSESYRSWKNTEAF